A selection of T cell receptor beta chains follows, all from one sample in a study of identical twins. TCRdb independently ran MiXCR on the 5' RACE reads; one entry per CDR3 protein. The data show 250,000 or so distinct CDR3 sequences, with about 8.3% seen just once and roughly 3.1% held by the top ten. The same sample was also studied in work on yellow fever vaccine responses in identical twins.

The sequenced sample consisted of CD8+ T cells sorted from blood. Receptors were obtained from a woman between 18 and 29 years old in good health. Each CDR3 is given with its conserved first and last residue. A D gene is named only where the DNA matches it firmly. The size field is filled for only some rows; it gives once, few, many or a size class.

v_gene	d_gene	j_gene	abundance	CDR3aa	CDR3nt
TRBV7-2	NA	TRBJ2-7	NA	CASSPGGGYEQYF	TGTGCCAGCAGCCCCGGCGGTGGGTACGAGCAGTACTTC
TRBV29-1	NA	TRBJ2-7	few	CSVDGQGSNEQYF	TGCAGCGTTGATGGGCAGGGATCAAACGAGCAGTACTTC
TRBV4-1	TRBD2	TRBJ2-3	many	CASSLTAGTSGRRDTQYF	TGCGCCAGCAGCCTAACTGCCGGGACTAGCGGGAGGAGGGATACGCAGTATTTT
TRBV6-5	TRBD1	TRBJ1-1	many	CASSLGQGEAFF	TGTGCCAGCAGTCTGGGACAGGGTGAAGCTTTCTTT
TRBV28	NA	TRBJ1-5	few	CASRGSPRQPQHF	TGTGCCAGCAGAGGGTCTCCTCGTCAGCCCCAGCATTTT
TRBV5-6	NA	TRBJ1-1	few	CASSLAGPTEAFF	TGTGCCAGCAGCTTGGCCGGGCCCACTGAAGCTTTCTTT
TRBV7-9	TRBD1	TRBJ1-1	few	CASSQRTGGRVTEAFF	TGTGCCAGCAGCCAGAGGACAGGGGGCAGGGTCACTGAAGCTTTCTTT
TRBV7-9	NA	TRBJ1-1	NA	CASSLALPPEAFF	TGTGCCAGCAGCTTAGCGCTCCCCCCTGAAGCTTTCTTT
TRBV7-2	NA	TRBJ2-7	many	CASSLRDLSSYEQYF	TGTGCCAGCAGCCTCCGGGACCTATCCTCCTACGAGCAGTACTTC
TRBV7-9	NA	TRBJ2-1	NA	CASSLASYTYNEQFF	TGTGCCAGCAGCTTAGCCAGTTATACTTACAATGAGCAGTTCTTC
TRBV4-3	NA	TRBJ2-6	many	CASSQDSGWGANVLTF	TGCGCCAGCAGCCAAGATTCCGGGTGGGGGGCCAACGTCCTGACTTTC
TRBV30	NA	TRBJ2-1	few	CAWRIDPNYNEQFF	TGTGCCTGGCGAATTGACCCCAATTACAATGAGCAGTTCTTC
TRBV9	TRBD1	TRBJ2-7	few	CASSEGQGPSYEQYF	TGTGCCAGCAGCGAGGGACAGGGACCTTCCTACGAGCAGTACTTC
TRBV4-3	TRBD1	TRBJ2-1	many	CASSQEEGAGYNEQFF	TGCGCCAGCAGCCAAGAAGAGGGGGCAGGCTACAATGAGCAGTTCTTC
TRBV7-9	NA	TRBJ1-1	few	CASSLDRQIEAFF	TGTGCCAGCAGCTTAGACAGGCAGATTGAAGCTTTCTTT
TRBV3-1	NA	TRBJ1-2	many	CASSQEIGLSLGYTF	TGTGCCAGCAGCCAAGAGATTGGCCTATCGCTAGGCTACACCTTC
TRBV20-1	NA	TRBJ2-1	few	CSIPRLYTYNEQFF	TGCAGTATCCCTCGGCTATACACATACAATGAGCAGTTCTTC
TRBV25-1	TRBD2	TRBJ2-7	few	CASSGGLAGDRVRQYF	TGTGCCAGCAGTGGAGGACTAGCGGGAGACCGGGTGCGGCAGTACTTC
TRBV24-1	NA	TRBJ1-2	NA	CATSDVSYGYTF	TGTGCCACCAGTGATGTCTCCTATGGCTACACCTTC
TRBV5-1	NA	TRBJ1-1	few	CASSLESSEAFF	TGCGCCAGCAGCTTGGAATCCAGTGAAGCTTTCTTT
TRBV24-1	NA	TRBJ2-2	many	CATSDPNTGELFF	TGTGCCACCAGTGACCCGAACACCGGGGAGCTGTTTTTT
TRBV30	NA	TRBJ2-1	NA	CAWSPSENNEQFF	TGTGCCTGGAGTCCCTCCGAAAACAATGAGCAGTTCTTC
TRBV27	TRBD2	TRBJ2-7	NA	CASSSTGLAGVPYEQYF	TGTGCCAGCAGTTCGACGGGACTAGCGGGAGTGCCCTACGAGCAGTACTTC
TRBV10-3	TRBD2	TRBJ2-3	many	CAISAMTSGSTDTQYF	TGTGCCATCAGTGCGATGACTAGCGGGAGCACAGATACGCAGTATTTT
TRBV6-2/TRBV6-3	NA	TRBJ1-2	few	CASSQGTVGYTF	TGTGCCAGCAGTCAAGGGACGGTGGGCTACACCTTC
TRBV7-9	NA	TRBJ2-2	many	CASSRDINTGELFF	TGTGCCAGCAGTCGCGACATTAACACCGGGGAGCTGTTTTTT
TRBV29-1	TRBD1	TRBJ2-7	many	CSVGTGTLYEQYF	TGCAGCGTTGGGACAGGAACCCTCTACGAGCAGTACTTC
TRBV19	NA	TRBJ2-7	NA	CASSTQGTYEQYF	TGTGCCAGTAGTACCCAGGGTACCTACGAGCAGTACTTC
TRBV9	TRBD1	TRBJ2-1	many	CASSGTGEREQFF	TGTGCCAGCAGCGGGACAGGGGAGCGTGAGCAGTTCTTC
TRBV2	TRBD2	TRBJ2-3	few	CASSDSSGNTDTQYF	TGTGCCAGCAGTGATTCTAGCGGGAACACAGATACGCAGTATTTT
TRBV4-3	TRBD2	TRBJ2-1	few	CASSQDRTSDQFF	TGCGCCAGCAGCCAAGACCGAACTAGCGACCAGTTCTTC
TRBV7-9	NA	TRBJ1-1	few	CASSWENTEAFF	TGTGCCAGCAGCTGGGAGAACACTGAAGCTTTCTTT
TRBV5-1	NA	TRBJ2-5	many	CASTTYQETQYF	TGCGCCAGCACTACGTACCAAGAGACCCAGTACTTC
TRBV29-1	NA	TRBJ2-7	NA	CSVAPGSSSYEQYF	TGCAGCGTTGCCCCAGGGTCAAGCTCCTACGAGCAGTACTTC
TRBV6-1	TRBD1	TRBJ1-6	few	CASSKKSGQTYNSPLHF	TGTGCCAGCAGTAAGAAATCGGGACAGACTTATAATTCACCCCTCCACTTT